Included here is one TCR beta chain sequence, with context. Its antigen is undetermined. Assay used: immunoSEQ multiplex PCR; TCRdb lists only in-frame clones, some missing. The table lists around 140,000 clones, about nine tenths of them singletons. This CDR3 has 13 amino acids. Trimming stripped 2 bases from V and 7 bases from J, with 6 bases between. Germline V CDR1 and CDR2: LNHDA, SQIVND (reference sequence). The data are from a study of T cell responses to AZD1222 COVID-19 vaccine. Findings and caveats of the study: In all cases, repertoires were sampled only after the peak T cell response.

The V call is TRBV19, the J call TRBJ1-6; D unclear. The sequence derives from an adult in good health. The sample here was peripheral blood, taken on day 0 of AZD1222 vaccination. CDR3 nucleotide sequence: TGTGCCAGTAGTATAAACTCGAATTCACCCCTCCACTTT. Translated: CASSINSNSPLHF.